These T cell receptor beta chains were read from a single sample in a study of cytomegalovirus exposure and HLA in healthy donors. Sequenced by immunoSEQ multiplex PCR; TCRdb stores in-frame clones only, minus some. The sample consists of roughly 170,000 clones, around four fifths of them appearing once. The sequencing sample was made of PBMCs. The receptors were sampled from a woman aged 45-65 years in good health and CMV-seropositive. Both conserved end residues are part of each CDR3. Each record gives: clone size, J gene, V gene, D gene, CDR3 DNA, CDR3 protein. D genes are given only for firm matches. The size field is filled for only some rows; it gives once, few, many or a size class.

clone size: NA; J gene: TRBJ2-1; V gene: TRBV5-1; D gene: TRBD1; CDR3 DNA: TGCGCCAGCTCGGGACAGGGGACGTACGGTGAGCAGTTCTTC; CDR3 protein: CASSGQGTYGEQFF
clone size: NA; J gene: TRBJ2-5; V gene: TRBV11-3; D gene: TRBD2; CDR3 DNA: TGTGCCAGCAGCATCACTAGCGGGGGGTCGTTAGAGACCCAGTACTTC; CDR3 protein: CASSITSGGSLETQYF
clone size: NA; J gene: TRBJ2-6; V gene: TRBV5-1; D gene: TRBD2; CDR3 DNA: TGCGCCAGCAGCTCAGCGGGACGGCCTGGGGCCAACGTCCTGACTTTC; CDR3 protein: CASSSAGRPGANVLTF
clone size: once; J gene: TRBJ1-5; V gene: TRBV19; D gene: NA; CDR3 DNA: TGTGCCAGTTCCTTAGGGGATCGGGGCAATCAGCCCCAGCATTTT; CDR3 protein: CASSLGDRGNQPQHF
clone size: once; J gene: TRBJ2-1; V gene: TRBV29-1; D gene: TRBD1; CDR3 DNA: TGCAGCGCCTACAGGGGTGGCGGAGCTAATCCTAATGAGCAGTTCTTC; CDR3 protein: CSAYRGGGANPNEQFF
clone size: NA; J gene: TRBJ1-2; V gene: TRBV6-5; D gene: NA; CDR3 DNA: TGTGCCAGCAGCTTACGCGGGGGCGGGGGCGATGGCTACACCTTC; CDR3 protein: CASSLRGGGGDGYTF
clone size: NA; J gene: TRBJ1-6; V gene: TRBV7-3; D gene: TRBD1; CDR3 DNA: TGTGCCAGCAGCCCCGGGACAGGGGAATGGAATTCACCCCTCCACTTT; CDR3 protein: CASSPGTGEWNSPLHF
clone size: NA; J gene: TRBJ1-1; V gene: TRBV9; D gene: NA; CDR3 DNA: TGTGCCAGCAGCGTAGCTGTGAACACTGAAGCTTTCTTT; CDR3 protein: CASSVAVNTEAFF
clone size: NA; J gene: TRBJ1-1; V gene: TRBV4-2; D gene: NA; CDR3 DNA: TGTGCCAGCAGCCGTCAGGGAGGGGACACTGAAGCTTTCTTT; CDR3 protein: CASSRQGGDTEAFF
clone size: NA; J gene: TRBJ2-1; V gene: TRBV5-4; D gene: TRBD1; CDR3 DNA: TGTGCCAGCACCTGGACAGGGTCCGATGAGCAGTTCTTC; CDR3 protein: CASTWTGSDEQFF
clone size: NA; J gene: TRBJ2-3; V gene: TRBV6-4; D gene: TRBD1; CDR3 DNA: TGTGCCAGGGGGGACAGGACCACAGATACGCAGTATTTT; CDR3 protein: CARGDRTTDTQYF
clone size: once; J gene: TRBJ2-7; V gene: TRBV18; D gene: TRBD1; CDR3 DNA: TGTGCCAGCTCACCAGGGCAGGGGGTAGTTGAGCAGTACTTC; CDR3 protein: CASSPGQGVVEQYF
clone size: NA; J gene: TRBJ2-1; V gene: TRBV2; D gene: NA; CDR3 DNA: TGTGCCAGCAGGCTGAGGAATGAGCAGTTCTTC; CDR3 protein: CASRLRNEQFF
clone size: NA; J gene: TRBJ2-5; V gene: TRBV11-3; D gene: TRBD1; CDR3 DNA: TGTGCCAGCAGCTTAGGGCTAAGGGTCGGGACAGAAGCCCAAGAGACCCAGTACTTC; CDR3 protein: CASSLGLRVGTEAQETQYF
clone size: NA; J gene: TRBJ2-7; V gene: TRBV11-2; D gene: TRBD2; CDR3 DNA: TGTGCCAGCAGCTTAGGAGCGGGGGGGCGGTACGAGCAGTACTTC; CDR3 protein: CASSLGAGGRYEQYF
clone size: once; J gene: TRBJ2-7; V gene: TRBV7-8; D gene: NA; CDR3 DNA: TGTGCCAGCAGCCCCCGGTGGGGGCCCTCCTACGAGCAGTACTTC; CDR3 protein: CASSPRWGPSYEQYF
clone size: NA; J gene: TRBJ2-3; V gene: TRBV5-6; D gene: TRBD2; CDR3 DNA: TGTGCCAGCAGCTCCAGGGGCGGGGGGTCCAGCACAGATACGCAGTATTTT; CDR3 protein: CASSSRGGGSSTDTQYF
clone size: once; J gene: TRBJ1-5; V gene: TRBV2; D gene: NA; CDR3 DNA: TGTGCCAGCAGGGACAGTCCATTCAATCAGCCCCAGCATTTT; CDR3 protein: CASRDSPFNQPQHF
clone size: NA; J gene: TRBJ1-1; V gene: TRBV4-2; D gene: TRBD1; CDR3 DNA: TGTGCCAGCAGCCAAGGACAGGGAGGCATAAACACTGAAGCTTTCTTT; CDR3 protein: CASSQGQGGINTEAFF
clone size: NA; J gene: TRBJ1-5; V gene: TRBV15; D gene: NA; CDR3 DNA: TGTGCCACCAGCAGAGGAGCACAGCCCGATTTCGATCAGCCCCAGCATTTT; CDR3 protein: CATSRGAQPDFDQPQHF
clone size: NA; J gene: TRBJ1-1; V gene: TRBV5-1; D gene: NA; CDR3 DNA: TGCGCCAGCAGCTTGCCCAGCACTGAAGCTTTCTTT; CDR3 protein: CASSLPSTEAFF
clone size: NA; J gene: TRBJ1-1; V gene: TRBV10-3; D gene: NA; CDR3 DNA: TGTGCCATCAGTGATGGCAGGGGCTTTGAAGCTTTCTTT; CDR3 protein: CAISDGRGFEAFF
clone size: NA; J gene: TRBJ1-4; V gene: TRBV27; D gene: TRBD1; CDR3 DNA: TGTGCCAGCAGTCCGGGGACAGCTGAAAAACTGTTTTTT; CDR3 protein: CASSPGTAEKLFF
clone size: NA; J gene: TRBJ2-4; V gene: TRBV4-1; D gene: NA; CDR3 DNA: TGCGCCAGCAGCCCAACAGGGTCCCAAAACATTCAGTACTTC; CDR3 protein: CASSPTGSQNIQYF
clone size: NA; J gene: TRBJ1-6; V gene: TRBV7-2; D gene: NA; CDR3 DNA: TGTGCCAGCAGCTTAGCCGCAAGCACCCTCCACTTT; CDR3 protein: CASSLAASTLHF
clone size: few; J gene: TRBJ1-1; V gene: TRBV6-1; D gene: NA; CDR3 DNA: TGTGCCAGCGGAGGACCCCTGAGGACTGAAGCTTTCTTT; CDR3 protein: CASGGPLRTEAFF
clone size: NA; J gene: TRBJ2-5; V gene: TRBV4-1; D gene: TRBD1; CDR3 DNA: TGCGCCAGCAGCCAAGAAGCGGGACGGACAGGGGCAGAGACCCAGTACTTC; CDR3 protein: CASSQEAGRTGAETQYF
clone size: NA; J gene: TRBJ2-2; V gene: TRBV2; D gene: NA; CDR3 DNA: TGTGCCAGCAGCCTTGAAGGGAGCACCGGGGAGCTGTTTTTT; CDR3 protein: CASSLEGSTGELFF
clone size: once; J gene: TRBJ1-2; V gene: TRBV13; D gene: TRBD1; CDR3 DNA: TGTGCCAGCAGCTCGATGACAGGGGGCGCCCTGTCGGGCTACACCTTC; CDR3 protein: CASSSMTGGALSGYTF
clone size: once; J gene: TRBJ1-2; V gene: TRBV5-6; D gene: NA; CDR3 DNA: TGTGCCAGCAGCTTCCCGACAGAGAGCTATGGCTACACCTTC; CDR3 protein: CASSFPTESYGYTF
clone size: few; J gene: TRBJ1-3; V gene: TRBV28; D gene: NA; CDR3 DNA: TGTGCCAGCAGTCCCCCTGCTAACCGAAACACCATATATTTT; CDR3 protein: CASSPPANRNTIYF
clone size: NA; J gene: TRBJ1-1; V gene: TRBV4-2; D gene: NA; CDR3 DNA: TGTGCCAGCAGCCGGGGCAAAGGGGCCAGGGTGGGGACTGAAGCTTTCTTT; CDR3 protein: CASSRGKGARVGTEAFF
clone size: NA; J gene: TRBJ1-3; V gene: TRBV5-1; D gene: TRBD1; CDR3 DNA: TGCGCCGGCAGCCCCGGGACAGCTGGAAACACCATATATTTT; CDR3 protein: CAGSPGTAGNTIYF
clone size: NA; J gene: TRBJ2-1; V gene: TRBV11-2; D gene: TRBD2; CDR3 DNA: TGTGCCAGCAGCTTAGAGATCCTAGCGGGGGGCAATGAGCAGTTCTTC; CDR3 protein: CASSLEILAGGNEQFF
clone size: NA; J gene: TRBJ1-2; V gene: TRBV14; D gene: NA; CDR3 DNA: TGTGCCAGCAGCCAAGGAACGACACCTGGAGGTGGCTACACCTTC; CDR3 protein: CASSQGTTPGGGYTF
clone size: NA; J gene: TRBJ2-7; V gene: TRBV5-1; D gene: NA; CDR3 DNA: TGCGCCAGCAGCTTGGGAGGGTACTCCTACGAGCAGTACTTC; CDR3 protein: CASSLGGYSYEQYF
clone size: NA; J gene: TRBJ2-5; V gene: TRBV5-1; D gene: NA; CDR3 DNA: TGCGCCAGCAGCTTTGGACAAGTGGAAGGGACCCAGTACTTC; CDR3 protein: CASSFGQVEGTQYF
clone size: NA; J gene: TRBJ1-4; V gene: TRBV4-2; D gene: NA; CDR3 DNA: TGTGCCAGCAGCCAAGGGTTCACGGGGGGTGTTGCTAATGAAAAACTGTTTTTT; CDR3 protein: CASSQGFTGGVANEKLFF
clone size: NA; J gene: TRBJ2-3; V gene: TRBV5-1; D gene: NA; CDR3 DNA: TGCGCCAGCAGCCGAGCGAGTGGGGGCCAATCAAATACGCAGTATTTT; CDR3 protein: CASSRASGGQSNTQYF
clone size: few; J gene: TRBJ2-5; V gene: TRBV7-9; D gene: NA; CDR3 DNA: TGTGCCAGCAGCTCGTCCAGGGTGACGGGGACCCAGTACTTC; CDR3 protein: CASSSSRVTGTQYF
clone size: NA; J gene: TRBJ1-1; V gene: TRBV11-2; D gene: NA; CDR3 DNA: TGTGCCAGCAGCTTAACCGGGAACACTGAAGCTTTCTTT; CDR3 protein: CASSLTGNTEAFF
clone size: NA; J gene: TRBJ2-7; V gene: TRBV10-3; D gene: NA; CDR3 DNA: TGTGCCACCCGGGGGATCTCCTACGAGCAGTACTTC; CDR3 protein: CATRGISYEQYF
clone size: NA; J gene: TRBJ1-1; V gene: TRBV7-9; D gene: NA; CDR3 DNA: TGTGCCAGCAGCTTAGGGGGAGGTGCAGGGTACCGTGAAGCTTTCTTT; CDR3 protein: CASSLGGGAGYREAFF
clone size: NA; J gene: TRBJ2-1; V gene: TRBV5-1; D gene: TRBD2; CDR3 DNA: TGCGCCAGCAGCGAAGCGGGGGACCTCAATGAGCAGTTCTTC; CDR3 protein: CASSEAGDLNEQFF
clone size: NA; J gene: TRBJ2-5; V gene: TRBV5-1; D gene: TRBD1; CDR3 DNA: TGCGCCAGCAGCAGGGACAGGGGAGGCACAGAGACCCAGTACTTC; CDR3 protein: CASSRDRGGTETQYF
clone size: NA; J gene: TRBJ2-3; V gene: TRBV10-3; D gene: TRBD1; CDR3 DNA: TGTGCCATCAGCTTAGGGGGCGGTAGAAGCACAGATACGCAGTATTTT; CDR3 protein: CAISLGGGRSTDTQYF
clone size: once; J gene: TRBJ2-1; V gene: TRBV29-1; D gene: NA; CDR3 DNA: TGCAGCGTGGGGGGGCTCCTTAGGTACAATGAGCAGTTCTTC; CDR3 protein: CSVGGLLRYNEQFF
clone size: NA; J gene: TRBJ1-4; V gene: TRBV6-1; D gene: NA; CDR3 DNA: TGTGCCAGCATCAGGGCAACTAATGAAAAACTGTTTTTT; CDR3 protein: CASIRATNEKLFF
clone size: NA; J gene: TRBJ2-1; V gene: TRBV7-3; D gene: NA; CDR3 DNA: TGTGCCAGCAGCTCCCGGCCGGGACTTCCCTACAATGAGCAGTTCTTC; CDR3 protein: CASSSRPGLPYNEQFF
clone size: NA; J gene: TRBJ2-3; V gene: TRBV29-1; D gene: NA; CDR3 DNA: TGCAGCGTCGTCAGGGGCTTCGCAGATACGCAGTATTTT; CDR3 protein: CSVVRGFADTQYF
clone size: NA; J gene: TRBJ2-2; V gene: TRBV4-2; D gene: NA; CDR3 DNA: TGTGCCAGCAGCCAAGACCAGCTAGGGGGGGGGCGCACCGGGGAGCTGTTTTTT; CDR3 protein: CASSQDQLGGGRTGELFF